This TCR beta chain was captured by sequencing in a study of cytomegalovirus exposure and HLA in healthy donors. The CDR3 spans 15 residues. Per germline, CDR1 SEHNR and CDR2 FQNEAQ (reference sequence). Trimming took 6 bases from V and 3 from J; bases not matched to a gene: 8. PCR used 60 Vbeta primers and 13 Jbeta primers. The protocol was immunoSEQ multiplex PCR, while the TCRdb copy is restricted to in-frame clones and leaves out a portion. The data show some 150,000 clones, about 77% seen once. The chain joins TRBV7-9 to TRBJ2-7, with 10 bases aligning to TRBD1. This clonotype originated in a female donor in good health and CMV-seronegative. The sequenced material came from PBMCs. CDR3 loop: CASSFPGQGYYEQYF. The CDR3 coding sequence is TGTGCCAGCAGTTTTCCGGGACAGGGGTACTACGAGCAGTACTTC.